This TCR beta chain was found in a study of blood T cell repertoires in COVID-19. Clones were sequenced by immunoSEQ multiplex PCR, and TCRdb holds only the in-frame ones, with some missing. The table shows 95,000 to 150,000 clones, with about 78% occurring only once. Trimming removed 4 bases from V and 5 bases from J, with 11 bases in between. The CDR3 runs to 13 residues. Germline V gene data show CDR1 as MNHEY and CDR2 as SVGEGT. The sequenced sample consisted of peripheral blood. The chain uses TRBV6-2 or TRBV6-3 and TRBJ1-1, with D possibly matching TRBD1 (5 bases). The receptor comes from a man between 65 and 85 years old with acute or convalescent COVID-19. The CDR3 sequence is CASSWAGRTEAFF. In DNA, the CDR3 is TGTGCCAGCAGTTGGGCAGGGAGGACTGAAGCTTTCTTT.